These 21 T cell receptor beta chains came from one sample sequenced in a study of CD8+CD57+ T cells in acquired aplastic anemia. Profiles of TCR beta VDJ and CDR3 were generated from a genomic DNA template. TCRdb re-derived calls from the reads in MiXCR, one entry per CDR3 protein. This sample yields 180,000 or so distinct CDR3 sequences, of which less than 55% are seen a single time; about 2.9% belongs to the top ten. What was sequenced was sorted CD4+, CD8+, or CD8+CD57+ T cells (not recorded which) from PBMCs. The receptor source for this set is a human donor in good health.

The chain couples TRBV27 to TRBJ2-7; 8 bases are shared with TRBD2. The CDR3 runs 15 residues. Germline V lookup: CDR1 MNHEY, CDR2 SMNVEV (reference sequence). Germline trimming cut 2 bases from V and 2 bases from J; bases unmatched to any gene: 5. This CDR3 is CASSLGRTSTYEQYF. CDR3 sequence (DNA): TGTGCCAGCAGTTTAGGCCGGACTAGCACCTACGAGCAGTACTTC.

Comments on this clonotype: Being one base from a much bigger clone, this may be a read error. This CDR3 is CACKTGGYNEQFF. The CDR3 DNA is TGTGCCTGCAAGACAGGGGGCTACAATGAGCAGTTCTTC. The chain recombines TRBV11-3 with TRBJ2-1, with 9 bases aligning to TRBD1. CDR3 length equals 13 residues. The germline CDR1 and CDR2 sequences are SGHNT and YENEEA. V gave up 11 bases and J gave up 3 bases; unmatched junction bases: 5.

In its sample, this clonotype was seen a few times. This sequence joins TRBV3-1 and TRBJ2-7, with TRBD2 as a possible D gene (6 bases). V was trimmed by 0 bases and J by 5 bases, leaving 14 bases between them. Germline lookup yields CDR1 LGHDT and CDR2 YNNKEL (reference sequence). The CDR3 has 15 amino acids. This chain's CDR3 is CASSQDPGVGNEQYF. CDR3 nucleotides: TGTGCCAGCAGCCAAGATCCGGGGGTAGGGAACGAGCAGTACTTC.

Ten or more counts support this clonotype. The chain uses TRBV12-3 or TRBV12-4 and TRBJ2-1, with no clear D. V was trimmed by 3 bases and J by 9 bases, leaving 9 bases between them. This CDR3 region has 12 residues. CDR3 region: CASSFGPSEQFF. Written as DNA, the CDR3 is TGTGCCAGCAGTTTTGGCCCAAGTGAGCAGTTCTTC.

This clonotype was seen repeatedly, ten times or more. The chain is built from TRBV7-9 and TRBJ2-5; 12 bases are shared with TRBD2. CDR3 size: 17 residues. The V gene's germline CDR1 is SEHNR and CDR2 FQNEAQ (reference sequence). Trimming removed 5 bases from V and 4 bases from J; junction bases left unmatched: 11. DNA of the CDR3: TGTGCCAGCAGCCCAGGGGCTAGCGGGAGGGCAGTAGAGACCCAGTACTTC. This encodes CASSPGASGRAVETQYF. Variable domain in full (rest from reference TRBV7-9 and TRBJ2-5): DTGVSQNPRHKITKRGQNVTFRCDPISEHNRLYWYRQTLGQGPEFLTYFQNEAQLEKSRLLSDRFSAERPKGSFSTLEIQRTEQGDSAMYLCASSPGASGRAVETQYFGPGTRLLVL.

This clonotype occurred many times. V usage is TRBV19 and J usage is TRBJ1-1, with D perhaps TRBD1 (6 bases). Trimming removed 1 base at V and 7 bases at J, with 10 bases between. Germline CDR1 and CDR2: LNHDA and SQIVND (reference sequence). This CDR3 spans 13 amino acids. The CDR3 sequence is CASSIGQVNEAFF. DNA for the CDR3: TGTGCCAGTAGTATAGGACAGGTGAATGAAGCTTTCTTT.

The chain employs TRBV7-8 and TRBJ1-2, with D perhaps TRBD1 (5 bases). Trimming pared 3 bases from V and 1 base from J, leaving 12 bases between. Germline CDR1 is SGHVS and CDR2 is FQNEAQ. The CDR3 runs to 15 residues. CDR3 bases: TGTGCCAGCAGCTTCGGACAACGAATTAACTATGGCTACACCTTC. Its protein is CASSFGQRINYGYTF.

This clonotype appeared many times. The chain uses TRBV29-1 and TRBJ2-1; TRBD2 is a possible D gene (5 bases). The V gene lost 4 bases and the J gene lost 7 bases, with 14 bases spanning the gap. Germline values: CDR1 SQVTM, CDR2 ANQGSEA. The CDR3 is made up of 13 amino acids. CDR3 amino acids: CSVGDRAGNEQFF. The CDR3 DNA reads TGCAGCGTTGGAGATCGGGCGGGTAATGAGCAGTTCTTC.

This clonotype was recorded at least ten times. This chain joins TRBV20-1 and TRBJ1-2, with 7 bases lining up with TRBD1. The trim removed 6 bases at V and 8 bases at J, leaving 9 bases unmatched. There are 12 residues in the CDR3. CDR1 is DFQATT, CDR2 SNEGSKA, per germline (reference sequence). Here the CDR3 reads CSAEKTGIGYTF. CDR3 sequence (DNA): TGCAGTGCCGAAAAGACAGGGATCGGCTACACCTTC.

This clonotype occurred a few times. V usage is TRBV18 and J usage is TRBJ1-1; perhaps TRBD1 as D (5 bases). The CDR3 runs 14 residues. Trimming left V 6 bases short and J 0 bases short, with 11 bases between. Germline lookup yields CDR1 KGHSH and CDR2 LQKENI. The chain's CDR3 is CASSPGGMNTEAFF. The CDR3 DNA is TGTGCCAGCTCCCCGGGGGGGATGAACACTGAAGCTTTCTTT.

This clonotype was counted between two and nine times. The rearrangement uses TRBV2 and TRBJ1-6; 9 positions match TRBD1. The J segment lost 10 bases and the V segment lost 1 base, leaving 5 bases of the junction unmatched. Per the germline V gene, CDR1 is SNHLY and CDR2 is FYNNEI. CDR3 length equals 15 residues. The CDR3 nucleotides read TGTGCCAGCAGTGAAGATGGGACAGGGAACTCACCCCTCCACTTT. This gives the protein CASSEDGTGNSPLHF.

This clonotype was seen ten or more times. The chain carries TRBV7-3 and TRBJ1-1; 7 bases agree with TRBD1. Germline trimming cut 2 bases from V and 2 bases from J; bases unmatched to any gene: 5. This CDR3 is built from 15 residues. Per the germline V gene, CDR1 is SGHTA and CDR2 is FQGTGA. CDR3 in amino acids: CASSLGYRGNTEAFF. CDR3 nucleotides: TGTGCCAGCAGCTTAGGGTACAGGGGAAACACTGAAGCTTTCTTT.

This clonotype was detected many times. The CDR3, as DNA: TGTGCCAGCAGCGTAGGGGTGGGGGACCTAGCTTTCTTT. This gives the protein CASSVGVGDLAFF. This rearrangement joins TRBV9 to TRBJ1-1, with TRBD1 as a possible D gene (5 bases). V lost 0 bases and J lost 10, with 13 bases in between. The germline V gene has CDR1 SGDLS and CDR2 YYNGEE. This CDR3 spans 13 amino acids.

The CDR3, as DNA: TGTGCCAGCAGTGAACCCAAAATGAACACTGAAGCTTTCTTT. This encodes CASSEPKMNTEAFF. J is TRBJ1-1 and V is TRBV2; no clear D. V lost 2 bases to trimming and J lost 0 bases, with 7 bases between them. The CDR3 length is 14 residues. The germline CDR1 and CDR2 sequences are SNHLY and FYNNEI.

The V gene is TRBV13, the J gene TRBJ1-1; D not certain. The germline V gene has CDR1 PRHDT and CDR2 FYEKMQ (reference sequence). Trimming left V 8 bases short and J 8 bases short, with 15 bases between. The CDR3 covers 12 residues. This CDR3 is CASGGTAGEAFF. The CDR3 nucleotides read TGTGCCAGCGGAGGAACGGCAGGAGAAGCTTTCTTT.

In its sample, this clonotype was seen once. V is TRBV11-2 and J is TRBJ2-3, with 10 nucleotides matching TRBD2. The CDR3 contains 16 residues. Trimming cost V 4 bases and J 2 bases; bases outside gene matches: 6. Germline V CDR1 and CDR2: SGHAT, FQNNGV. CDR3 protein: CASSSRTSGYTDTQYF. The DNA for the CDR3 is TGTGCCAGCAGCTCCAGGACTAGCGGCTACACAGATACGCAGTATTTT.

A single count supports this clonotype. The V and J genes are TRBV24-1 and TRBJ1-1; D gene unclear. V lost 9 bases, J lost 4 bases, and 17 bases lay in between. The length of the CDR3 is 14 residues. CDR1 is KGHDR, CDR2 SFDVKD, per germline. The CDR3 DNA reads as TGTGCCACCGCGTCCCGGGCTGGGTCCACTGAAGCTTTCTTT. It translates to CATASRAGSTEAFF.

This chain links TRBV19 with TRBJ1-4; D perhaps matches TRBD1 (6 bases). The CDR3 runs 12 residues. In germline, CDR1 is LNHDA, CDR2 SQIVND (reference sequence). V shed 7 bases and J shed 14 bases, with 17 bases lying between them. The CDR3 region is CASNTGGQKLFF. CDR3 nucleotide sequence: TGTGCCAGTAATACTGGGGGCCAGAAGCTGTTTTTT.

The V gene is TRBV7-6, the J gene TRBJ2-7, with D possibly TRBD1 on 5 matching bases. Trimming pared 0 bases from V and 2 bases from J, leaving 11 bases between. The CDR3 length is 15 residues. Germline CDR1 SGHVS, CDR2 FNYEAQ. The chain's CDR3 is CASSLAADTTYEQYF. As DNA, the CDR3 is TGTGCCAGCAGCTTAGCGGCGGACACAACCTACGAGCAGTACTTC.

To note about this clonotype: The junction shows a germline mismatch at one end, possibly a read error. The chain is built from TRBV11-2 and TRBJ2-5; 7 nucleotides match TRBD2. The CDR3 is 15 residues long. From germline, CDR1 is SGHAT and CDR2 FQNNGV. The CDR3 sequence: CASSSLAKHHETQYF. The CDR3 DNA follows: TGTGCCAGCAGCTCACTAGCGAAGCACCACGAGACCCAGTACTTC.

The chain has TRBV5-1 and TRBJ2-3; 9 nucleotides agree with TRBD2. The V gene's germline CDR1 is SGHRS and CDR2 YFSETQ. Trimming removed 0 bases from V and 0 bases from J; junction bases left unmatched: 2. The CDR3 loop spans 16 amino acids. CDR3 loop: CASSLDAGGSTDTQYF. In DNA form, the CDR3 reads TGCGCCAGCAGCTTGGATGCGGGGGGGAGCACAGATACGCAGTATTTT.